These 14 T cell receptor beta chains share one sample of origin, sequenced in a study of T cell responses to AZD1222 COVID-19 vaccine. The protocol was immunoSEQ multiplex PCR, while the TCRdb copy is restricted to in-frame clones and leaves out a portion. The sample consists of 80,000 to 90,000 clones, approximately 90% of them appearing once. The sequencing here drew on peripheral blood, taken on day 0 of MenACWY control vaccination. The receptors here all came from an adult in good health.

V gene TRBV29-1 combines with J gene TRBJ1-1; D possibly corresponds to TRBD1 (6 bases). Germline loops: CDR1 SQVTM, CDR2 ANQGSEA. Trimming stripped 3 bases from V and 1 base from J, with 9 bases between. The CDR3 spans 13 residues. This chain's CDR3 is CSVDSRGNTEAFF. The DNA for the CDR3 is TGCAGCGTTGATTCCAGGGGGAACACTGAAGCTTTCTTT.

V gene TRBV5-1 combines with J gene TRBJ2-3; 7 nucleotides line up with TRBD2. The CDR3 has 14 residues. J was trimmed by 0 bases and V by 4 bases; bases with no gene match: 2. In germline, CDR1 is SGHRS, CDR2 YFSETQ. The CDR3 DNA is TGCGCCAGCAGCGCGGGAGCCAGCACAGATACGCAGTATTTT. Protein: CASSAGASTDTQYF.

The V call is TRBV25-1, the J call TRBJ2-5; tentatively, D is TRBD2 (6 bases). Per germline, CDR1 MGHDK and CDR2 SYGVNS. The ends were cut back, 5 bases at V and 3 bases at J, with 10 bases in the middle. The CDR3 runs 13 residues. The CDR3 coding sequence is TGTGCCAGCAGTCAAAGGAGGGAAGAGACCCAGTACTTC. Amino acids: CASSQRREETQYF.

The chain couples TRBV3-1 (or the pseudogene TRBV3-2) to TRBJ2-7; D is perhaps TRBD1 (6 bases). Trimming left V 6 bases short and J 7 bases short, with 13 bases between. Per germline, CDR1 LGHDT and CDR2 YNNKEL (reference sequence). CDR3 size: 12 residues. CDR3 sequence: CASSRAGVEQYF. The CDR3 coding sequence is TGTGCCAGCAGTCGAGCAGGGGTTGAGCAGTACTTC.

The CDR3 loop is CASRLGQGEGYTF. The CDR3, as DNA: TGTGCCAGCAGGTTGGGACAGGGAGAAGGCTACACCTTC. This sequence joins TRBV28 and TRBJ1-2; 9 bases match TRBD1. Per the germline V gene, CDR1 is MDHEN and CDR2 is SYDVKM. CDR3 size: 13 residues. V gave up 6 bases and J gave up 8 bases; unmatched junction bases: 7.

The gene calls are TRBV29-1 and TRBJ1-1, with D possibly matching TRBD1 (6 bases). The CDR3 sequence is 12 residues long. The germline V gene has CDR1 SQVTM and CDR2 ANQGSEA. Trimming stripped 6 bases from V and 4 bases from J, with 12 bases between. The chain's CDR3 is CSVGQKVTEAFF. The CDR3 DNA sequence: TGCAGCGTAGGACAGAAAGTCACTGAAGCTTTCTTT. The variable domain in full, with the rest retrieved from reference TRBV29-1 and TRBJ1-1, is SAVISQKPSRDICQRGTSLTIQCQVDSQVTMMFWYRQQPGQSLTLIATANQGSEATYESGFVIDKFPISRPNLTFSTLTVSNMSPEDSSIYLCSVGQKVTEAFFGQGTRLTVV.

This CDR3 reads CASEGQGNEQYF. CDR3 nucleotide sequence: TGTGCCAGCGAGGGACAGGGGAACGAGCAGTACTTC. V usage is TRBV6-5 and J usage is TRBJ2-7; 10 positions match TRBD1. The V gene's germline CDR1 is MNHEY and CDR2 SVGAGI. V trimming: 8 bases; J trimming: 5 bases; junction bases outside the gene matches: 3. The length of the CDR3 is 12 residues.

The table lists this clone with a count of one. The chain is built from TRBV7-9 and TRBJ1-2, with 9 bases identical to TRBD1. Germline loops: CDR1 SEHNR, CDR2 FQNEAQ (reference sequence). The CDR3 has 16 amino acids. V trimming: 5 bases; J trimming: 7 bases; junction bases outside the gene matches: 14. The CDR3 protein is CASSLTGGRILSGYTF. As DNA, the CDR3 is TGTGCCAGCAGCCTGACAGGGGGGCGCATATTGAGTGGCTACACCTTC.

Turning to this clone: The sample contains more than one DNA sequence encoding this CDR3. The CDR3, as DNA: TGTGCCAGCAGTCTCATGAACACTGAAGCTTTCTTT. Encoded protein: CASSLMNTEAFF. V usage is TRBV12-3 or TRBV12-4 and J usage is TRBJ1-1; D gene ambiguous. V was cut by 5 bases and J by 0 bases, with 4 bases left in between. CDR3 size: 12 residues.

The V and J genes are TRBV5-1 and TRBJ2-2; D may be TRBD1 (5 bases). The germline V gene has CDR1 SGHRS and CDR2 YFSETQ. The CDR3 covers 16 residues. Between the trimmed V and J ends, which lost 0 bases and 4 bases, there was a span of 13 bases. CDR3 amino acids: CASSLEWGRGTGELFF. The CDR3 DNA sequence: TGCGCCAGCAGCTTGGAGTGGGGCCGTGGCACCGGGGAGCTGTTTTTT.

This clone was seen a single time. The genes are TRBV7-2 and TRBJ2-2; D may correspond to TRBD1 or TRBD2 (5 bases each). The germline CDR1 and CDR2 sequences are SGHTA and FQGNSA. Trimming removed 7 bases at V and 1 base at J, with 13 bases between. The CDR3 totals 15 residues. Written as DNA, the CDR3 is TGTGCCAGCACTATAGTGAGGGGGAACACCGGGGAGCTGTTTTTT. It specifies CASTIVRGNTGELFF.

The chain couples TRBV28 to TRBJ2-7, with 9 bases identical to TRBD1. This CDR3 comprises 14 residues. CDR1 MDHEN and CDR2 SYDVKM come from the germline V gene. The V segment lost 6 bases and the J segment 2 bases; nucleotides outside the gene matches: 5. CDR3 DNA sequence: TGTGCCAGCAGCCTACGACAGGGGGCCTACGAGCAGTACTTC. Translated: CASSLRQGAYEQYF.

A few counts support this clone. Here the CDR3 DNA reads TGTGCCAGCAGCTTAGTAGGTGCATCCTACACCTTC. Translating it yields CASSLVGASYTF. The chain uses TRBV7-2 and TRBJ1-2; no clear D. Trimming shortened V by 1 base and J by 10 bases, and 10 bases separated the two germline ends. CDR1 is SGHTA, CDR2 FQGNSA, per germline. This CDR3 comprises 12 residues.

This chain joins TRBV28 and TRBJ2-5, with 7 bases matching TRBD2. CDR3 size: 13 residues. Germline loops: CDR1 MDHEN, CDR2 SYDVKM. V dropped 5 bases and J dropped 4; count of bases not matched to a gene: 4. This chain's CDR3 is CASSNSGPETQYF. As DNA, the CDR3 is TGTGCCAGCAGTAATAGCGGGCCAGAGACCCAGTACTTC. Full variable domain (outside the CDR3, taken from reference TRBV28 and TRBJ2-5): DVKVTQSSRYLVKRTGEKVFLECVQDMDHENMFWYRQDPGLGLRLIYFSYDVKMKEKGDIPEGYSVSREKKERFSLILESASTNQTSMYLCASSNSGPETQYFGPGTRLLVL.